This T cell receptor beta chain was identified in a study of radiotherapy plus CTLA-4 blockade in lung cancer. Profiling relied on immunoSEQ multiplex PCR, and the TCRdb table lists in-frame clones only, not all of them. The sample lists 95,000 to 150,000 clones, around 90% occurring once. This clone has just one count. CDR3 length: 14 residues. From germline, CDR1 is SGHRS and CDR2 YFSETQ. Trimming took off 4 bases at V and 7 bases at J, with 15 bases between the two ends. The sequencing used peripheral blood, collected from a patient treated with radiotherapy plus ipilimumab. The rearrangement links TRBV5-1 to TRBJ2-1, with TRBD1 as a possible D gene (5 bases). This clonotype was sampled from a human donor with non-small cell lung cancer that progressed on radiotherapy plus ipilimumab. CDR3 amino acids: CASSRGPGINEQFF. Written as DNA, the CDR3 is TGCGCCAGCAGCCGAGGTCCAGGGATTAATGAGCAGTTCTTC.